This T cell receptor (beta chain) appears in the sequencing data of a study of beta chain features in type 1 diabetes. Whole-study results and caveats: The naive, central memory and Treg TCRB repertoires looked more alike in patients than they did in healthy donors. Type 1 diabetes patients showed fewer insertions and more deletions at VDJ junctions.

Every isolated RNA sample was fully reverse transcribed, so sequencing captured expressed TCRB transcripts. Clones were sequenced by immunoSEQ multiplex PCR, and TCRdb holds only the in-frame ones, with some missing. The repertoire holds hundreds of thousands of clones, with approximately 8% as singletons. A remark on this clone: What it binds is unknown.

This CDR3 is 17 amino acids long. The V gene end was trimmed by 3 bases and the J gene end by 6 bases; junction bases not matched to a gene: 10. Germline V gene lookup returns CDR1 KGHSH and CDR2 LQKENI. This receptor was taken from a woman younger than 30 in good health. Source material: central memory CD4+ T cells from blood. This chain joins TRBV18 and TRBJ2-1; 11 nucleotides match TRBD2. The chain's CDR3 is CASSPRPGLADSNEQFF. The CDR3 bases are TGTGCCAGCTCACCTCGACCGGGACTAGCGGACTCCAATGAGCAGTTCTTC. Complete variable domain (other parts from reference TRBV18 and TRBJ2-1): NAGVMQNPRHLVRRRGQEARLRCSPMKGHSHVYWYRQLPEEGLKFMVYLQKENIIDESGMPKERFSAEFPKEGPSILRIQQVVRGDSAAYFCASSPRPGLADSNEQFFGPGTRLTVL.